Given below is one TCR beta chain in context. Its antigen is unidentified. Other DNA sequences of this sample code for an identical CDR3. As for treatment: about 20 received Ad26.COV2.S at low or high dose, single or two shots; 5 received placebo; per-sample allocation not given. Repertoires come from day 63 after the first vaccine or placebo injection. Based in Boston, the donor was an adult of 18-55 years. These data originate in a study of Ad26.COV2.S vaccination and SARS-CoV-2 variants. Trimming took 4 bases from V and 5 from J; bases not matched to a gene: 4. Germline V gives CDR1 SGHDN, CDR2 FVKESK. This CDR3 spans 14 amino acids. Notes on the study in general: Recipients of either vaccine or placebo displayed similar breadth of non-spike TCRs.

Produced via immunoSEQ multiplex PCR; TCRdb's table is partial and in-frame only. The table records about 680,000 clones, more than 80% of them present only once. This chain uses TRBV14 with TRBJ2-5; TRBD2 agrees at 10 bases. The sequence was obtained from a person between 18 and 65 years old who received the Ad26.COV2.S COVID-19 vaccine or a placebo. Sequences were derived from peripheral blood, sampled in a trial of Ad26.COV2.S vaccine versus placebo. The CDR3 DNA reads TGTGCCAGCAGCCTAGCGGGAGGAGGGGAGACCCAGTACTTC. This sequence encodes CASSLAGGGETQYF. The full variable domain, with the rest looked up from reference TRBV14 and TRBJ2-5, is EAGVTQFPSHSVIEKGQTVTLRCDPISGHDNLYWYRRVMGKEIKFLLHFVKESKQDESGMPNNRFLAERTGGTYSTLKVQPAELEDSGVYFCASSLAGGGETQYFGPGTRLLVL.